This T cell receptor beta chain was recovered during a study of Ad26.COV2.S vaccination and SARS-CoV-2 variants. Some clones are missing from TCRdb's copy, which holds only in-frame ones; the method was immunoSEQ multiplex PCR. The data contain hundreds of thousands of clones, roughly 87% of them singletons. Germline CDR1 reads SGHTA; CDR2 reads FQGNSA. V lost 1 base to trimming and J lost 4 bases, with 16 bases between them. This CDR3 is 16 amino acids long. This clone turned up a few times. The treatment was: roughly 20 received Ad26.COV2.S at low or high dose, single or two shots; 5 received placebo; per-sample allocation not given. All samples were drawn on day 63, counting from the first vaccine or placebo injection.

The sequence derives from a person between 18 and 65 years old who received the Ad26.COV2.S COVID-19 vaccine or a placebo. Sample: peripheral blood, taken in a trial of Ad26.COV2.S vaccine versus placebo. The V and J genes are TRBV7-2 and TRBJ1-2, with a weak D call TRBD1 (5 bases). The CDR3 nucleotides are TGTGCCAGCAGCTTAGTGGCCATGGCGGGGGGCTATGGCTACACCTTC. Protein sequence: CASSLVAMAGGYGYTF.